Below are 27 T cell receptor beta chains sequenced from a single sample in a study of CD8+CD57+ T cells in acquired aplastic anemia. Sequencing involved patients with CD8+CD57+ cell expansion previously shown by flow cytometry. According to the study, genomic DNA was the template for TCR beta VDJ and CDR3 profiling. From the reads, TCRdb called clonotypes with MiXCR, one entry per CDR3 protein. The profile shows 450,000 to 600,000 distinct CDR3 sequences, approximately 32% of them singletons. Material: sorted CD4+, CD8+, or CD8+CD57+ T cells (not recorded which) from PBMCs. All receptors derive from a human donor with aplastic anemia.

This clonotype was detected only once. V usage is TRBV29-1 and J usage is TRBJ1-2; D gene unclear. CDR1 and CDR2 from the germline V gene are SQVTM and ANQGSEA. The CDR3 consists of 12 residues. The ends were cut back, 6 bases at V and 5 bases at J, with 13 bases in the middle. The CDR3 nucleotides read TGCAGCGTAGATGTGATTACTTATGGCTACACCTTC. The encoded protein is CSVDVITYGYTF.

The rearrangement links TRBV9 to TRBJ2-7; no clear D gene. V was trimmed by 0 bases and J by 1 base, leaving 11 bases between them. This CDR3 region has 15 residues. CDR1 is SGDLS, CDR2 YYNGEE, per germline. This chain's CDR3 is CASSVGLDHSYEQYF. The CDR3 DNA follows: TGTGCCAGCAGCGTAGGTCTAGACCATTCCTACGAGCAGTACTTC.

This clonotype was found once. The CDR3 sequence: CSASPLLAGNDEQYF. The CDR3 DNA sequence: TGCAGTGCTAGCCCTCTCCTAGCGGGAAATGACGAGCAGTACTTC. This chain joins TRBV20-1 and TRBJ2-7, with 9 nucleotides matching TRBD2. Germline lookup yields CDR1 DFQATT and CDR2 SNEGSKA (reference sequence). V was clipped by 3 bases and J by 5 bases; unmatched bases: 11. The CDR3 consists of 15 residues.

Ten or more counts support this clonotype. The chain is built from TRBV15 and TRBJ2-7; 7 positions match TRBD1. Germline V gene sequence: CDR1 LNHNV, CDR2 YYDKDF (reference sequence). Trimming removed 1 base from V and 1 base from J; junction bases left unmatched: 4. The CDR3 runs to 15 residues. For the CDR3, the DNA is TGTGCCACCAGCAGAGTGGGGACAGTTTCCTACGAGCAGTACTTC. The encoded protein is CATSRVGTVSYEQYF. The full variable domain, with the rest looked up from reference TRBV15 and TRBJ2-7, is DAMVIQNPRYQVTQFGKPVTLSCSQTLNHNVMYWYQQKSSQAPKLLFHYYDKDFNNEADTPDNFQSRRPNTSFCFLDIRSPGLGDTAMYLCATSRVGTVSYEQYFGPGTRLTVT.

This clonotype showed up many times. This sequence joins TRBV10-2 and TRBJ2-7; 7 nucleotides align to TRBD1. The junction had 14 bases not matched to a gene; V was cut back by 3 bases and J by 6 bases. Germline V CDR1 and CDR2: WSHSY, SAAADI. CDR3 length equals 16 residues. The chain's CDR3 is CASSDPKPEGAGEQYF. CDR3 in DNA: TGCGCCAGCAGTGACCCAAAACCCGAGGGGGCGGGCGAGCAGTACTTC.

Details on this clonotype: Possible read error: a much larger clone is one base away. The rearrangement links TRBV11-2 to TRBJ1-5; 10 bases agree with TRBD1. The CDR3 covers 16 residues. The germline CDR1 and CDR2 sequences are SGHAT and FQNNGV. The CDR3 loop reads CASRLTGGVDNQPRHF. CDR3 coding DNA: TGTGCCAGCAGGCTGACAGGGGGCGTGGACAATCAGCCCCGGCATTTT.

Many counts were recorded for this clonotype. This chain links TRBV9 with TRBJ1-2; D gene uncertain. The CDR3 runs 12 residues. CDR1 and CDR2 from the germline V gene are SGDLS and YYNGEE. V was shortened by 0 bases and J by 6 bases, with 6 bases between the two germline ends. The CDR3: CASSVDQNGYTF. CDR3 DNA sequence: TGTGCCAGCAGCGTAGATCAGAATGGCTACACCTTC.

This clonotype was seen a handful of times. An end of the junction differs from the germline gene, which may be a read error. The chain uses TRBV10-3 and TRBJ1-6; D call uncertain. The CDR3 is 14 residues long. Germline CDR1 and CDR2: ENHRY and SYGVKD. Written as DNA, the CDR3 is TGTGCCAGCAGTGAAATAACGGCCGTTTTGGCCCTCCACTTT. Residues: CASSEITAVLALHF.

This clonotype was detected ten times or more. The chain couples TRBV20-1 to TRBJ1-1, with unresolved D. The CDR3 length is 11 residues. Germline values: CDR1 DFQATT, CDR2 SNEGSKA (reference sequence). V lost 2 bases, J lost 7 bases, and 8 bases lay in between. The CDR3 coding sequence is TGCAGTGCTAGATTGCAGTTTGAAGCTTTCTTT. This translates into CSARLQFEAFF.

This clonotype appeared many times. J is TRBJ1-2 and V is TRBV10-3; D gene ambiguous. Trimming removed 3 bases from V and 4 bases from J, with 9 bases in between. This CDR3 region has 13 residues. Germline CDR1 is ENHRY and CDR2 is SYGVKD. CDR3 bases: TGTGCCATCAGTGAAGTGGCAGCCTATGGCTACACCTTC. The encoded protein is CAISEVAAYGYTF.

This clonotype was detected only a few times. The V gene is TRBV5-5, the J gene TRBJ1-2; 7 positions agree with TRBD1. Germline loops: CDR1 SGHKS, CDR2 YYEKEE (reference sequence). The length of the CDR3 is 14 residues. Trimming at V came to 4 bases and at J to 8 bases, leaving 11 bases not matched to a gene. CDR3 residues: CASSPGRTGSGYTF. The CDR3 region has the DNA TGTGCCAGCAGCCCGGGCCGGACAGGCTCGGGCTACACCTTC.

As to this clonotype: A much larger clone is a single base away; this may be a read error. CDR3 sequence reads: CASTAGTGGGGYTF. CDR3 sequence (DNA): TGTGCCAGCACCGCCGGGACAGGGGGTGGTGGCTACACCTTC. This chain connects TRBV11-2 to TRBJ1-2, with 11 bases lining up with TRBD1. V trimming: 7 bases; J trimming: 7 bases; junction bases outside the gene matches: 8. This CDR3 has 14 amino acids. Germline lookup yields CDR1 SGHAT and CDR2 FQNNGV.

This clonotype occurred a few times. CDR3 loop: CASSLPQYSNQPQHF. The CDR3 DNA reads TGTGCCAGCAGTTTGCCACAGTATAGCAATCAGCCCCAGCATTTT. The rearrangement uses TRBV12-3 or TRBV12-4 and TRBJ1-5; D is ambiguous. This CDR3 is 15 amino acids long. Trimming took off 3 bases at V and 0 bases at J, with 9 bases between the two ends.

This chain joins TRBV25-1 and TRBJ2-5; 7 bases line up with TRBD1. V gave up 4 bases and J gave up 5 bases; unmatched junction bases: 13. CDR3 size: 16 residues. The V gene's germline CDR1 is MGHDK and CDR2 SYGVNS. CDR3 nucleotides: TGTGCCAGCAGTGCCGACAGGGTAGGGCCGCGGGAGACCCAGTACTTC. This codes for CASSADRVGPRETQYF. Full variable domain (rest looked up from reference TRBV25-1 and TRBJ2-5): EADIYQTPRYLVIGTGKKITLECSQTMGHDKMYWYQQDPGMELHLIHYSYGVNSTEKGDLSSESTVSRIRTEHFPLTLESARPSHTSQYLCASSADRVGPRETQYFGPGTRLLVL.

The rearrangement links TRBV19 to TRBJ1-2, with D possibly being TRBD1 (6 bases). CDR1 and CDR2 (germline): LNHDA, SQIVND (reference sequence). Trimming removed 6 bases from V and 6 bases from J, with 17 bases in between. CDR3 size: 14 residues. CDR3 protein: CASSQSQGRDGYTF. CDR3 nucleotide sequence: TGTGCCAGTAGCCAGTCCCAGGGGCGAGATGGCTACACCTTC.

This rearrangement joins TRBV7-2 to TRBJ2-7; no definite D call. Germline CDR1 reads SGHTA; CDR2 reads FQGNSA. Between the trimmed V and J ends, which lost 6 bases and 7 bases, there was a span of 13 bases. The CDR3 is 12 residues long. For the CDR3, the DNA is TGTGCCAGCAGTCCACTGGAGAGGGAGCAGTACTTC. Translation gives CASSPLEREQYF.

The chain has TRBV6-2 or TRBV6-3 and TRBJ2-3, with D perhaps matching TRBD2 (5 bases). Per the germline V gene, CDR1 is MNHEY and CDR2 is SVGEGT. CDR3 length equals 16 residues. V dropped 0 bases and J dropped 5 bases, with 15 bases sitting between them. The DNA of the CDR3 is TGTGCCAGCAGTTACTCGAGCGGTTACCGGAGAGATACGCAGTATTTT. Protein sequence: CASSYSSGYRRDTQYF.

This clonotype was detected many times. The chain links TRBV7-8 to TRBJ2-5; possible D gene TRBD2, 6 bases. The CDR3 extends over 13 amino acids. Between the trimmed V and J ends, which lost 7 bases and 2 bases, there was a span of 11 bases. Germline V gives CDR1 SGHVS, CDR2 FQNEAQ. The CDR3 DNA follows: TGTGCCAGCAACCCTGGAGGGCAAGAGACCCAGTACTTC. Translated, it gives CASNPGGQETQYF.

The chain is built from TRBV20-1 and TRBJ2-1; 9 nucleotides match TRBD2. Looked up from germline, CDR1 is DFQATT and CDR2 is SNEGSKA (reference sequence). The CDR3 is 16 residues long. With V trimmed by 6 bases and J by 0 bases, 9 bases remained unmatched. The CDR3 DNA reads as TGCAGTGCCCCGGGATCTAGCGGGGTCTCCTACAATGAGCAGTTCTTC. Its translation is CSAPGSSGVSYNEQFF.

The chain joins TRBV25-1 to TRBJ2-3; TRBD1 matches 7 bases. V shed 6 bases and J 3 bases; nucleotides not matched to a gene: 9. CDR1 and CDR2 (germline): MGHDK, SYGVNS. The CDR3 runs to 15 residues. The CDR3 coding sequence is TGTGCCAGCAGACAGACAGGGATGTGGACAGATACGCAGTATTTT. Translated, it gives CASRQTGMWTDTQYF.

This sequence joins TRBV6-1 and TRBJ1-1; no clear D. Germline V gene lookup returns CDR1 MNHNS and CDR2 SASEGT. The ends were cut back, 3 bases at V and 3 bases at J, with 5 bases in the middle. The CDR3 extends over 12 amino acids. CDR3 DNA sequence: TGTGCCAGCAGTGAGGTTTACACTGAAGCTTTCTTT. Protein sequence: CASSEVYTEAFF.

The chain combines TRBV11-2 with TRBJ2-1; D perhaps matches TRBD1 (5 bases). The CDR3 consists of 17 residues. Germline V gene lookup returns CDR1 SGHAT and CDR2 FQNNGV. V lost 2 bases and J lost 0, with 14 bases in between. CDR3 residues: CASSLPVTVSSYNEQFF. CDR3 DNA sequence: TGTGCCAGCAGCTTACCTGTGACAGTGAGCTCCTACAATGAGCAGTTCTTC.

This clonotype was seen a handful of times. This CDR3 reads CSAINARRGTETHSNQPQHF. In nucleotides, the CDR3 is TGCAGTGCCATAAACGCCCGTCGGGGGACAGAGACCCATAGCAATCAGCCCCAGCATTTT. The V gene is TRBV20-1, the J gene TRBJ1-5; TRBD1 agrees at 7 bases. This CDR3 spans 20 amino acids. With V trimmed by 6 bases and J by 0 bases, 23 bases remained unmatched. CDR1 is DFQATT and CDR2 is SNEGSKA in the germline V gene (reference sequence).

This clonotype has only a few counts. The chain links TRBV25-1 to TRBJ1-6, with a possible D match to TRBD1 (6 bases). V lost 6 bases and J lost 7, with 16 bases in between. Germline CDR1 reads MGHDK; CDR2 reads SYGVNS. This CDR3 contains 15 residues. CDR3 DNA: TGTGCCAGCAGCCTCACAGGGATCGGGAATTCACCCCTCCACTTT. Translation gives CASSLTGIGNSPLHF.

The CDR3 protein is CASSDYPGYEQYF. The CDR3 coding sequence is TGTGCCAGCAGTGACTACCCAGGGTACGAGCAGTACTTC. V gene TRBV7-8 combines with J gene TRBJ2-7; tentatively, D is TRBD1 or TRBD2 (5 bases each). The CDR3 is 13 residues long. Germline-derived CDR1 and CDR2 are SGHVS and FQNEAQ. V lost 6 bases and J 4 bases, leaving 13 bases between the germline ends.

Turning to this clonotype: A read error is possible here, since a much larger clone lies one base away. The chain has TRBV9 and TRBJ1-6; the match to TRBD1 covers 7 bases. CDR1 is SGDLS and CDR2 is YYNGEE in the germline V gene. Losses at the gene ends were 4 bases for V and 9 bases for J; bases not matched to a gene: 16. This CDR3 spans 17 amino acids. CDR3 sequence (DNA): TGTGCCAGCAGCTTAGGGGGCGGAATCGGCAATAGTTCACCCCTCCACTTT. This sequence encodes CASSLGGGIGNSSPLHF. Looking up the rest from reference TRBV9 and TRBJ1-6 gives the full variable domain: DSGVTQTPKHLITATGQRVTLRCSPRSGDLSVYWYQQSLDQGLQFLIQYYNGEERAKGNILERFSAQQFPDLHSELNLSSLELGDSALYFCASSLGGGIGNSSPLHFGNGTRLTVT.

The chain employs TRBV9 and TRBJ1-1, with D unclear. The CDR3 extends over 14 amino acids. The V end was cut by 2 bases, the J end by 3 bases, with 11 bases between. CDR1 and CDR2 from the germline V gene are SGDLS and YYNGEE. The CDR3 DNA sequence: TGTGCCAGCAGCGTCTCAACTGGGGACACTGAAGCTTTCTTT. It is translated as CASSVSTGDTEAFF.